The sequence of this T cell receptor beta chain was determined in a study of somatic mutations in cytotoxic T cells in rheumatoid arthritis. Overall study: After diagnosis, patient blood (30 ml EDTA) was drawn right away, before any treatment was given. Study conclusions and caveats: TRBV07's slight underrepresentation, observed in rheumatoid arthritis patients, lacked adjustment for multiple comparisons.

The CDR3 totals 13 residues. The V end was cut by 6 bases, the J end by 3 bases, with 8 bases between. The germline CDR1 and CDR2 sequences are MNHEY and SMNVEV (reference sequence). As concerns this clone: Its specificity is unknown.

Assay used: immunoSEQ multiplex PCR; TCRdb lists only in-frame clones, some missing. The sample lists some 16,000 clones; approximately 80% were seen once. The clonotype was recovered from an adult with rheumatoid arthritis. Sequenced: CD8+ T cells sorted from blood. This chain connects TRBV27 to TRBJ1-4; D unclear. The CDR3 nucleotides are TGTGCCAGCAGCTCGGCCTCTAATGAAAAACTGTTTTTT. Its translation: CASSSASNEKLFF.